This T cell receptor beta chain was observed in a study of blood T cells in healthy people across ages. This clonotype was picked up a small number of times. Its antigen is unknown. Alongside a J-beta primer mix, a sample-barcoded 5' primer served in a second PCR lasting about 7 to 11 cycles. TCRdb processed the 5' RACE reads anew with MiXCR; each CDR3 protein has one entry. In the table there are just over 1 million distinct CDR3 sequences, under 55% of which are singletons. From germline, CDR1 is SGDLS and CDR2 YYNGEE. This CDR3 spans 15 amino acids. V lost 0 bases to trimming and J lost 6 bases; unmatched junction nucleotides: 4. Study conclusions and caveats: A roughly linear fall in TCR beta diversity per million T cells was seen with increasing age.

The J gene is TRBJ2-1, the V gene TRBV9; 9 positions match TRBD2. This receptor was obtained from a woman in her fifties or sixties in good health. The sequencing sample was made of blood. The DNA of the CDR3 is TGTGCCAGCAGCGTAGGTAGCGGGAGTTTCAATGAGCAGTTCTTC. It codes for CASSVGSGSFNEQFF.